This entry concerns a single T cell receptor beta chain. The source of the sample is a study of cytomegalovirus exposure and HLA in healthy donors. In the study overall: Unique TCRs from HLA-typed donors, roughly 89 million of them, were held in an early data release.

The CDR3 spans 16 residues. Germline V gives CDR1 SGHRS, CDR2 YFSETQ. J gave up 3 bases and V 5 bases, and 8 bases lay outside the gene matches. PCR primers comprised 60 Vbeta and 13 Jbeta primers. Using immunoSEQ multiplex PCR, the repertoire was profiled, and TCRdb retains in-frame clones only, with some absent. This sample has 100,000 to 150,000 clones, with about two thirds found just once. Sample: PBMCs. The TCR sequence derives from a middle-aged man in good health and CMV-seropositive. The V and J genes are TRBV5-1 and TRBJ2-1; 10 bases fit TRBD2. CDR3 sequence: CASRMTSGPLYNEQFF. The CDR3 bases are TGCGCCAGCAGAATGACTAGCGGGCCCCTCTACAATGAGCAGTTCTTC. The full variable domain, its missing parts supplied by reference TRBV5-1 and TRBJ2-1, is KAGVTQTPRYLIKTRGQQVTLSCSPISGHRSVSWYQQTPGQGLQFLFEYFSETQRNKGNFPGRFSGRQFSNSRSEMNVSTLELGDSALYLCASRMTSGPLYNEQFFGPGTRLTVL.